This entry lists 14 T cell receptor beta chains sequenced from one sample in a study of blood T cell repertoires in COVID-19. Sequencing was performed with immunoSEQ multiplex PCR; in TCRdb, only in-frame clones are kept and a portion is missing. The table lists about 180,000 clones, roughly 87% of them singletons. The sample consisted of PBMCs or T cells enriched from blood (not recorded which). These receptor sequences come from a human donor with acute COVID-19. The donor label of this sample is uncertain.

The V and J genes are TRBV19 and TRBJ2-7; TRBD1 matches 7 bases. Germline trimming cut 4 bases from V and 7 bases from J; bases unmatched to any gene: 16. The CDR3 runs 16 residues. The germline V gene encodes CDR1 LNHDA and CDR2 SQIVND (reference sequence). CDR3 loop: CASSRGQLPVMGEQYF. The CDR3 bases are TGTGCCAGTAGTAGGGGACAGCTCCCCGTCATGGGAGAGCAGTACTTC.

The genes are TRBV19 and TRBJ1-1; D possibly corresponds to TRBD1 (5 bases). The CDR3 sequence is 15 residues long. With 4 bases removed from V and 0 bases from J, the gap between germline ends came to 12 bases. Germline CDR1 reads LNHDA; CDR2 reads SQIVND (reference sequence). This chain's CDR3 is CASSTRQNLNTEAFF. The CDR3, as DNA: TGTGCCAGTAGTACGAGACAGAACCTGAACACTGAAGCTTTCTTT.

The chain uses TRBV19 and TRBJ1-4, with D perhaps TRBD1 (5 bases). From germline, CDR1 is LNHDA and CDR2 SQIVND (reference sequence). The CDR3 has 13 amino acids. V lost 9 bases, J lost 5 bases, and 13 bases lay in between. DNA for the CDR3: TGTGCCAGCCGAGACAGAGCAAATGAAAAACTGTTTTTT. Amino acid sequence: CASRDRANEKLFF.

There are a few counts of this clone. The chain employs TRBV30 and TRBJ1-3; 7 positions match TRBD1. V was clipped by 2 bases and J by 4 bases; unmatched bases: 5. This CDR3 contains 14 residues. Germline CDR1 reads GTSNPN; CDR2 reads SVGIG (reference sequence). CDR3 region: CAWSRQGSGNTIYF. CDR3 sequence (DNA): TGTGCCTGGAGTCGACAGGGTTCGGGAAACACCATATATTTT.

This chain links TRBV7-9 with TRBJ2-1; D is possibly TRBD1 (5 bases). Trimming cost V 6 bases and J 0 bases, with 12 bases left between them. From germline, CDR1 is SEHNR and CDR2 FQNEAQ (reference sequence). The CDR3 is 15 amino acids. CDR3 DNA sequence: TGTGCCAGCAGACCCCAGGGAAGCTCCTACAATGAGCAGTTCTTC. This translates into CASRPQGSSYNEQFF.

The J gene is TRBJ1-1, the V gene TRBV19; D uncertain. The CDR3 runs 15 residues. Germline values: CDR1 LNHDA, CDR2 SQIVND (reference sequence). V dropped 5 bases and J dropped 0 bases, with 13 bases sitting between them. CDR3 amino acids: CASSRFTFVNTEAFF. CDR3 DNA: TGTGCCAGTAGTCGTTTCACTTTCGTGAACACTGAAGCTTTCTTT.

The V call is TRBV5-1, the J call TRBJ1-2, with 8 bases lining up with TRBD1. CDR3 size: 16 residues. With 0 bases clipped from V and 8 bases from J, the junction kept 12 bases outside the gene matches. CDR1 SGHRS and CDR2 YFSETQ come from the germline V gene. The CDR3: CASSLGTGGPERGYTF. CDR3 nucleotide sequence: TGCGCCAGCAGCTTGGGAACAGGGGGGCCCGAACGCGGCTACACCTTC. Filled out from reference TRBV5-1 and TRBJ1-2, the complete variable domain reads KAGVTQTPRYLIKTRGQQVTLSCSPISGHRSVSWYQQTPGQGLQFLFEYFSETQRNKGNFPGRFSGRQFSNSRSEMNVSTLELGDSALYLCASSLGTGGPERGYTFGSGTRLTVV.

The gene calls are TRBV3-1 (or the pseudogene TRBV3-2) and TRBJ1-2, with 7 bases fitting TRBD1. The J segment lost 4 bases and the V segment lost 3 bases, leaving 5 bases of the junction unmatched. The CDR3 runs to 14 residues. Per germline, CDR1 LGHDT and CDR2 YNNKEL (reference sequence). This chain's CDR3 is CASSHSGQAYGYTF. Written as DNA, the CDR3 is TGTGCCAGCAGCCACTCAGGACAGGCCTATGGCTACACCTTC.

The CDR3 bases are TGTGCCAGCAGCTTATTGGGACTAGCGGGGGAGGGGGAGACCCAGTACTTC. Encoded protein: CASSLLGLAGEGETQYF. The chain joins TRBV7-9 to TRBJ2-5, with 14 nucleotides matching TRBD2. There are 17 residues in the CDR3. CDR1 is SEHNR, CDR2 FQNEAQ, per germline (reference sequence). The trim removed 2 bases at V and 5 bases at J, leaving 7 bases unmatched.

The chain carries TRBV19 and TRBJ2-1; a possible D gene is TRBD2 (6 bases). The CDR3 has 13 residues. Trimming pared 0 bases from V and 12 bases from J, leaving 12 bases between. Germline CDR1 is LNHDA and CDR2 is SQIVND (reference sequence). In DNA form, the CDR3 reads TGTGCCAGTAGTATAGATATAAGGGGAGGGCAGTTCTTC. It specifies CASSIDIRGGQFF.

The V call is TRBV6-1, the J call TRBJ1-2; 9 bases map to TRBD1. With V trimmed by 4 bases and J by 5 bases, 17 bases remained unmatched. The CDR3 has 18 amino acids. Germline lookup yields CDR1 MNHNS and CDR2 SASEGT. Here the CDR3 DNA reads TGTGCCAGCAGTGTAGAGCTCCCCACAGGGGGCGGGACATATGGCTACACCTTC. It translates to CASSVELPTGGGTYGYTF.

This sequence joins TRBV19 and TRBJ1-4; D is unresolved. V was shortened by 3 bases and J by 5 bases, with 10 bases between the two germline ends. CDR3 size: 14 residues. From germline, CDR1 is LNHDA and CDR2 SQIVND (reference sequence). This chain's CDR3 is CASSIGERNEKLFF. The CDR3 nucleotides are TGTGCCAGTAGTATCGGGGAGAGAAATGAAAAACTGTTTTTT.

This chain links TRBV19 with TRBJ1-2, with D perhaps TRBD1 (6 bases). With 3 bases removed from V and 4 bases from J, the gap between germline ends came to 15 bases. CDR3 size: 15 residues. Per the germline V gene, CDR1 is LNHDA and CDR2 is SQIVND (reference sequence). For the CDR3, the DNA is TGTGCCAGTAGTATCGGGACAAGGGAAGGCTATGGCTACACCTTC. It is translated as CASSIGTREGYGYTF.

The chain has TRBV6-6 and TRBJ1-6; D uncertain. The V gene lost 6 bases and the J gene lost 7 bases, with 19 bases spanning the gap. CDR1 MNHNY and CDR2 SVGAGI come from the germline V gene (reference sequence). The CDR3 extends over 16 amino acids. The CDR3 sequence: CASSRTPVPSNSPLHF. Written as DNA, the CDR3 is TGTGCCAGCAGCCGCACGCCGGTACCCTCGAATTCACCCCTCCACTTT.